This T cell receptor (beta chain) was documented in a study of T cells expressing NK-cell markers. Whole-study context: Each TCR beta repertoire originated in sorted T cells that were CD3+CD56+NKG2C+, CD3+CD56+NKG2C- or CD3+CD56-NKG2C+. The study sequenced eight donors, seven HCMV-seropositive and one seronegative.

No DNA is given; TCRdb re-called the 5' RACE reads and lists each CDR3 protein once. Recorded for this sample: 300,000 to 450,000 distinct CDR3 sequences. Germline CDR1 reads DFQATT; CDR2 reads SNEGSKA (reference sequence). The CDR3 contains 14 residues. Sequencing was done on a sample of blood T cells: a sorted CD56 or NKG2C T cell subset, CD4+ or CD8+ T cells, or bulk PBMC T cells (not recorded which). The receptor's source is a man between 18 and 69 years old in good health. V and J are TRBV20-1 and TRBJ1-1. This CDR3 is CSARIGSLNTEAFF.